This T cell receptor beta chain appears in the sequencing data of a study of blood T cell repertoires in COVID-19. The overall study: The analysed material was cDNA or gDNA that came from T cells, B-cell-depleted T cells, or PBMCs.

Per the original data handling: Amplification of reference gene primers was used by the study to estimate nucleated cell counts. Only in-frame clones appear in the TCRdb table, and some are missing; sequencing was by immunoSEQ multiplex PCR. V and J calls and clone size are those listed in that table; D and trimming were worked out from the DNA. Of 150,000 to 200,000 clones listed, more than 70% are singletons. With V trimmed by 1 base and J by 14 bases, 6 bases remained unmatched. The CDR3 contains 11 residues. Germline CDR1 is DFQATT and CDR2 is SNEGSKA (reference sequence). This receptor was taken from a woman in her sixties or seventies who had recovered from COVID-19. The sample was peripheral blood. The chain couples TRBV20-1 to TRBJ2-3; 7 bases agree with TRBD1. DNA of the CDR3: TGCAGTGCTAGAGGACAGGGCCAAGGGTATTTT. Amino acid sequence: CSARGQGQGYF.